This T cell receptor (beta chain) came from a study of cytomegalovirus exposure and HLA in healthy donors. About the study: When over 300 donors were genotyped, roughly four fifths of them were found to fall in the Caucasian-associated ancestry cluster. Study-wide results and caveats: Reportedly, cytomegalovirus status was diagnosed with high sensitivity and specificity. A list of around 150 TCR beta chains associated with cytomegalovirus was given.

In the PCR, 60 Vbeta and 13 Jbeta primers were used. Assay used: immunoSEQ multiplex PCR; TCRdb lists only in-frame clones, some missing. The sample consists of about 140,000 clones, 75% to 85% of them appearing once. Concerning this clone: Its antigen is unknown.

The CDR3 is 15 amino acids. V gave up 5 bases and J gave up 5 bases, with 17 bases separating them. In germline, CDR1 is SGHVS, CDR2 FQNEAQ. V is TRBV7-8 and J is TRBJ2-3, with D possibly TRBD1 on 6 matching bases. Material for sequencing was PBMCs. The TCR sequence derives from a man aged 50 to 60 in good health and CMV-seronegative. CDR3 in amino acids: CASSQQGLSGDTQYF. The CDR3 DNA reads as TGTGCCAGCAGCCAGCAGGGGTTGTCGGGAGATACGCAGTATTTT.